Presented here are 7 T cell receptor beta chains from one specimen sequenced in a study of shared clonotypes between healthy human individuals. Data came from immunoSEQ multiplex PCR; TCRdb stores just in-frame clones and leaves some out. Among some 1.5 million clones listed, 95% to 99% were seen once. Material for sequencing was naive CD4+ T cells sorted from blood. Subset denoted: CD45RA+ positively selected. These receptors all stem from a young man in good health.

The J gene is TRBJ1-4, the V gene TRBV19; D uncertain. Germline CDR1 is LNHDA and CDR2 is SQIVND (reference sequence). The V end was cut by 1 base, the J end by 7 bases, with 4 bases between. The CDR3 runs to 12 residues. CDR3 in DNA: TGTGCCAGTAGTATAGGGTTTGAAAAACTGTTTTTT. Its translation is CASSIGFEKLFF.

The chain joins TRBV11-3 to TRBJ2-3, with 15 bases aligning to TRBD2. The ends lost 5 bases at V and 4 bases at J; junction bases unmatched: 4. This CDR3 region has 16 residues. The germline CDR1 and CDR2 sequences are SGHNT and YENEEA. The CDR3 spells CASSPRTSGRADTQYF. As DNA, the CDR3 is TGTGCCAGCAGCCCTCGGACTAGCGGGAGGGCAGATACGCAGTATTTT.

V and J are TRBV9 and TRBJ1-1, with 7 nucleotides matching TRBD1. The germline CDR1 and CDR2 sequences are SGDLS and YYNGEE. CDR3 length: 15 amino acids. V lost 3 bases and J lost 1; bases outside the gene matches: 6. CDR3 amino acids: CASSAQRQGNTEAFF. The CDR3 DNA reads TGTGCCAGCAGCGCACAAAGACAGGGGAACACTGAAGCTTTCTTT. Complete variable domain (other parts from reference TRBV9 and TRBJ1-1): DSGVTQTPKHLITATGQRVTLRCSPRSGDLSVYWYQQSLDQGLQFLIQYYNGEERAKGNILERFSAQQFPDLHSELNLSSLELGDSALYFCASSAQRQGNTEAFFGQGTRLTVV.

The chain combines TRBV19 with TRBJ1-2; unclear D gene. There are 12 residues in the CDR3. V was pared by 1 base and J by 6 bases, with 6 bases between. The germline CDR1 and CDR2 sequences are LNHDA and SQIVND (reference sequence). For the CDR3, the DNA is TGTGCCAGTAGTATAGTAGGGAATGGCTACACCTTC. It codes for CASSIVGNGYTF.

The CDR3 loop reads CASSLIVGFGYTF. DNA of the CDR3: TGTGCCAGCAGTTTAATTGTTGGGTTCGGCTACACCTTC. The chain recombines TRBV27 with TRBJ1-2; D remains ambiguous. CDR1 and CDR2 (germline): MNHEY, SMNVEV (reference sequence). Trimming removed 2 bases from V and 8 bases from J, with 12 bases in between. This CDR3 comprises 13 residues.

V is TRBV11-3 and J is TRBJ2-2; TRBD2 matches at 14 bases. The V segment lost 8 bases and the J segment 4 bases; nucleotides outside the gene matches: 0. CDR1 is SGHNT and CDR2 is YENEEA in the germline V gene. CDR3 length: 14 residues. The CDR3 loop is CASGTSGGTGELFF. The CDR3 DNA is TGTGCCAGCGGGACTAGCGGGGGCACCGGGGAGCTGTTTTTT.

V is TRBV5-1 and J is TRBJ2-3; possible D gene TRBD2, 6 bases. This CDR3 region has 14 residues. V lost 5 bases and J 3 bases, leaving 13 bases between the germline ends. Germline CDR1 SGHRS, CDR2 YFSETQ. The CDR3 region has the DNA TGCGCCAGCAGTGGGGGGATTCGAACAGATACGCAGTATTTT. Its protein is CASSGGIRTDTQYF.